Below are 18 T cell receptor beta chains sequenced from a single sample in a study of blood T cell repertoires in COVID-19. Measured with immunoSEQ multiplex PCR; TCRdb has only the in-frame clones, and not every one. This repertoire shows fewer than 150,000 clones, about four fifths found once; its top ten account for about 13%. The sequencing sample was made of peripheral blood. These receptors were obtained from a human donor in a cohort sampled during active COVID-19.

The chain couples TRBV7-8 to TRBJ1-5; no clear D gene. CDR3 length: 15 amino acids. V was clipped by 1 base and J by 7 bases, with 14 bases between them. Germline CDR1 reads SGHVS; CDR2 reads FQNEAQ. CDR3 residues: CASSLVIGSRQPQHF. CDR3 nucleotide sequence: TGTGCCAGCAGCTTAGTTATCGGTAGTCGGCAGCCCCAGCATTTT.

In its sample, this clone was seen a few times. The chain uses TRBV30 and TRBJ2-7; D gene unclear. Germline CDR1 GTSNPN, CDR2 SVGIG (reference sequence). Trimming left V 5 bases short and J 7 bases short, with 12 bases between. The CDR3 consists of 11 residues. The CDR3 bases are TGTGCCTGGGCGTCCGTATTTGAGCAGTACTTC. Amino acid sequence: CAWASVFEQYF. Filled out from reference TRBV30 and TRBJ2-7, the complete variable domain reads SQTIHQWPATLVQPVGSPLSLECTVEGTSNPNLYWYRQAAGRGLQLLFYSVGIGQISSEVPQNLSASRPQDRQFILSSKKLLLSDSGFYLCAWASVFEQYFGPGTRLTVT.

The chain couples TRBV19 to TRBJ2-1; 10 bases match TRBD1. CDR3 length: 15 residues. Germline assignment: CDR1 LNHDA and CDR2 SQIVND (reference sequence). The V segment lost 5 bases and the J segment 11 bases; nucleotides outside the gene matches: 12. The CDR3: CASSVGRDRGGKQFF. CDR3 sequence (DNA): TGTGCCAGTAGTGTAGGAAGGGACAGGGGAGGAAAGCAGTTCTTC.

This clone turned up a few times. The chain joins TRBV7-2 to TRBJ2-7, with unresolved D. Deletions cut 4 bases from V and 3 bases from J, with 4 bases between. The CDR3 has 11 amino acids. Germline V gives CDR1 SGHTA, CDR2 FQGNSA. Here the CDR3 reads CASSSYYEQYF. Written as DNA, the CDR3 is TGTGCCAGCAGCTCTTACTACGAGCAGTACTTC.

The gene calls are TRBV25-1 and TRBJ2-7; TRBD1 agrees at 7 bases. There are 14 residues in the CDR3. Trimming cost V 6 bases and J 1 base; bases outside gene matches: 6. CDR1 and CDR2 (germline): MGHDK, SYGVNS. CDR3 DNA: TGTGCCAGCAGCGAGACAGGGAAGTCCTACGAGCAGTACTTC. Translating gives CASSETGKSYEQYF.

The chain links TRBV5-6 to TRBJ1-1; D unclear. This CDR3 is built from 15 residues. V was pared by 3 bases and J by 4 bases, with 16 bases between. The germline V gene encodes CDR1 SGHDT and CDR2 YYEEEE. The CDR3 DNA follows: TGTGCCAGCAGCTCCCCCGGGAAGGGAGGCACTGAAGCTTTCTTT. Its protein product is CASSSPGKGGTEAFF.

This clone showed up just once. The V and J genes are TRBV12-3 or TRBV12-4 and TRBJ1-4; D not certain. CDR3 length: 13 residues. V was shortened by 8 bases and J by 8 bases, with 15 bases between the two germline ends. CDR3 DNA sequence: TGTGCCAGCCGGGGTGTCGCGAGAGAAAAACTGTTTTTT. This gives the protein CASRGVAREKLFF.

The chain is built from TRBV5-1 and TRBJ1-3; D ambiguous. The CDR3 extends over 15 amino acids. The germline V gene encodes CDR1 SGHRS and CDR2 YFSETQ. V lost 0 bases to trimming and J lost 0 bases, with 7 bases between them. The CDR3 sequence is CASSLGHRSGNTIYF. As DNA, the CDR3 is TGCGCCAGCAGCTTGGGACACCGCTCTGGAAACACCATATATTTT.

V gene TRBV7-2 combines with J gene TRBJ2-3, with TRBD2 identical over 12 bases. This CDR3 spans 17 amino acids. CDR1 is SGHTA and CDR2 is FQGNSA in the germline V gene. Trimming removed 2 bases from V and 1 base from J; junction bases left unmatched: 4. CDR3 in DNA: TGTGCCAGCAGCTTACTAGCGGGGGGGCGGGGCACAGATACGCAGTATTTT. Protein: CASSLLAGGRGTDTQYF. The variable domain in full, completed from reference TRBV7-2 and TRBJ2-3, reads GAGVSQSPSNKVTEKGKDVELRCDPISGHTALYWYRQSLGQGLEFLIYFQGNSAPDKSGLPSDRFSAERTGGSVSTLTIQRTQQEDSAVYLCASSLLAGGRGTDTQYFGPGTRLTVL.

The V gene is TRBV7-2, the J gene TRBJ2-7; 9 positions match TRBD2. Trimming at V came to 1 base and at J to 2 bases, leaving 6 bases not matched to a gene. Germline lookup yields CDR1 SGHTA and CDR2 FQGNSA. CDR3 length equals 16 residues. CDR3 residues: CASSLEPAGGPYEQYF. CDR3 bases: TGTGCCAGCAGCTTAGAACCAGCGGGGGGCCCCTACGAGCAGTACTTC.

The V and J genes are TRBV16 and TRBJ2-7; TRBD1 aligns across 8 bases. Germline V lookup: CDR1 KGHSY, CDR2 FQNENV. V trimming: 4 bases; J trimming: 2 bases; junction bases outside the gene matches: 13. CDR3 length equals 17 residues. This CDR3 reads CASSPLPGQGRAYEQYF. DNA of the CDR3: TGTGCCAGCAGCCCCCTTCCCGGACAGGGTAGAGCCTACGAGCAGTACTTC. The whole variable domain, remainder taken from reference TRBV16 and TRBJ2-7, is GEEVAQTPKHLVRGEGQKAKLYCAPIKGHSYVFWYQQVLKNEFKFLISFQNENVFDETGMPKERFSAKCLPNSPCSLEIQATKLEDSAVYFCASSPLPGQGRAYEQYFGPGTRLTVT.

This chain joins TRBV29-1 and TRBJ1-1; possible D gene TRBD1, 6 bases. Germline lookup yields CDR1 SQVTM and CDR2 ANQGSEA. V lost 6 bases, J lost 1 base, and 18 bases lay in between. The CDR3 runs 15 residues. The CDR3 spells CSVGGTLEGNTEAFF. The DNA of the CDR3 is TGCAGCGTCGGGGGGACATTGGAGGGGAACACTGAAGCTTTCTTT. Drawing the rest from reference TRBV29-1 and TRBJ1-1, the complete variable domain is SAVISQKPSRDICQRGTSLTIQCQVDSQVTMMFWYRQQPGQSLTLIATANQGSEATYESGFVIDKFPISRPNLTFSTLTVSNMSPEDSSIYLCSVGGTLEGNTEAFFGQGTRLTVV.

This chain joins TRBV15 and TRBJ1-1; 7 bases agree with TRBD1. V shed 1 base, J shed 2 bases, and the junction held 4 bases outside the gene matches. The germline gives CDR1 LNHNV, CDR2 YYDKDF (reference sequence). The CDR3 length is 15 residues. DNA of the CDR3: TGTGCCACCAGCAGAGGAGGGACAGCAAACACTGAAGCTTTCTTT. It yields the protein CATSRGGTANTEAFF.

J is TRBJ2-6 and V is TRBV18; TRBD1 agrees at 10 bases. The CDR3 runs 19 residues. Trimming took 3 bases from V and 3 from J; bases not matched to a gene: 11. From germline, CDR1 is KGHSH and CDR2 LQKENI. CDR3 residues: CASSPSPGTGAIGANVLTF. The DNA of the CDR3 is TGTGCCAGCTCACCGAGCCCCGGGACAGGGGCTATTGGGGCCAACGTCCTGACTTTC.

The CDR3 loop is CASSTMDSGETQYF. The CDR3 DNA follows: TGTGCCAGTAGTACAATGGACAGTGGAGAGACCCAGTACTTC. The chain carries TRBV19 and TRBJ2-5; weak D call: TRBD1 (6 bases). From germline, CDR1 is LNHDA and CDR2 SQIVND (reference sequence). V was pared by 4 bases and J by 4 bases, with 13 bases between. The length of the CDR3 is 14 residues.

This chain uses TRBV19 with TRBJ2-2, with a weak D call TRBD2 (5 bases). Germline V gene sequence: CDR1 LNHDA, CDR2 SQIVND (reference sequence). V was shortened by 7 bases and J by 4 bases, with 10 bases between the two germline ends. The CDR3 runs 13 residues. The CDR3 nucleotides read TGTGCCAGTACCCCCCGGGGCACCGGGGAGCTGTTTTTT. This translates into CASTPRGTGELFF.

The chain uses TRBV12-3 or TRBV12-4 and TRBJ1-2; the D gene is possibly TRBD1 (5 bases). The ends were cut back, 5 bases at V and 7 bases at J, with 11 bases in the middle. This CDR3 contains 12 residues. CDR3 protein: CASSQGLRGYTF. DNA of the CDR3: TGTGCCAGCAGTCAGGGATTGCGTGGCTACACCTTC.

This chain uses TRBV9 with TRBJ1-3; a weak D match, TRBD1 (6 bases). The germline V and J ends were trimmed by 3 bases and 0 bases, with 10 bases remaining between them. This CDR3 is built from 15 residues. CDR1 and CDR2 from the germline V gene are SGDLS and YYNGEE. The CDR3 DNA follows: TGTGCCAGCAGCGAGGGAGGGGGCTCTGGAAACACCATATATTTT. Translation gives CASSEGGGSGNTIYF.